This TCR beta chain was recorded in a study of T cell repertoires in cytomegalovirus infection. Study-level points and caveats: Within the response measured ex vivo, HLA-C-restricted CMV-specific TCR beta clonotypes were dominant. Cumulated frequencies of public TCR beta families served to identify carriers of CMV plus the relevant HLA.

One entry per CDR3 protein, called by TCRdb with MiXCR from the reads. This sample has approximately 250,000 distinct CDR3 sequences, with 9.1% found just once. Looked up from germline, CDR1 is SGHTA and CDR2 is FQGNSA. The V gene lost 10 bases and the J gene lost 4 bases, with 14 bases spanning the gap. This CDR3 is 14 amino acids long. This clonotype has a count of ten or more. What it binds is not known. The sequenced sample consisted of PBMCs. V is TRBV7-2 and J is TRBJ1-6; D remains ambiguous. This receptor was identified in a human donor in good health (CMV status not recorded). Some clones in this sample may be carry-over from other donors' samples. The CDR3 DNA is TGTGCCACCACCGAGCCAGGATATAATTCACCCCTCCACTTT. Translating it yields CATTEPGYNSPLHF.